These 7 T cell receptor beta chains share one sample of origin, sequenced in a study of preoperative IRX-2 immunotherapy in early breast cancer. Here immunoSEQ multiplex PCR was the method, and the copy in TCRdb shows in-frame clones only, minus some. The sample lists roughly 23,000 clones, 80% to 90% occurring once. The treatment here: preoperative locoregional IRX-2 cytokine immunotherapy. The input for sequencing was tumor tissue, taken after IRX-2 immunotherapy. Receptors were obtained from a human donor with breast cancer.

V gene TRBV7-8 combines with J gene TRBJ2-3; TRBD1 matches at 9 bases. The CDR3 length is 15 residues. V shed 6 bases and J 6 bases; nucleotides not matched to a gene: 10. In germline, CDR1 is SGHVS, CDR2 FQNEAQ. CDR3 region: CASRLTGGAGDTQYF. CDR3 coding DNA: TGTGCCAGCAGGCTAACAGGGGGCGCAGGGGATACGCAGTATTTT.

This sequence joins TRBV30 and TRBJ1-6, with 9 bases lining up with TRBD1. The CDR3 spans 16 residues. The trim removed 0 bases at V and 7 bases at J, leaving 7 bases unmatched. CDR1 is GTSNPN, CDR2 SVGIG, per germline (reference sequence). CDR3 in DNA: TGTGCCTGGAGTGTACAACAGGGGGCGCGAAATTCACCCCTCCACTTT. Its translation is CAWSVQQGARNSPLHF.

This clone showed up just once. V is TRBV10-2 and J is TRBJ2-2, with a possible D match to TRBD2 (6 bases). Trimming shortened V by 8 bases and J by 0 bases, and 7 bases separated the two germline ends. Germline V gene lookup returns CDR1 WSHSY and CDR2 SAAADI. This CDR3 region has 13 residues. The CDR3 here is CASGTSNTGELFF. The DNA of the CDR3 is TGCGCCAGCGGGACTTCGAACACCGGGGAGCTGTTTTTT.

The chain is built from TRBV27 and TRBJ1-2, with D perhaps matching TRBD1 (6 bases). The CDR3 spans 14 residues. Between the trimmed V and J ends, which lost 7 bases and 8 bases, there was a span of 20 bases. Germline V CDR1 and CDR2: MNHEY, SMNVEV (reference sequence). This CDR3 reads CASKFGGGGGGYTF. The CDR3 bases are TGTGCCAGCAAGTTTGGAGGCGGGGGCGGGGGCTACACCTTC.

V gene TRBV7-2 combines with J gene TRBJ2-3, with no clear D. The CDR3 runs to 14 residues. Germline lookup yields CDR1 SGHTA and CDR2 FQGNSA. V lost 0 bases to trimming and J lost 6 bases, with 10 bases between them. The CDR3 coding sequence is TGTGCCAGCAGCTTAGCTTCAATCTGGGATACGCAGTATTTT. Translated: CASSLASIWDTQYF.

This chain uses TRBV7-2 with TRBJ2-7; 16 nucleotides line up with TRBD2. The germline V gene encodes CDR1 SGHTA and CDR2 FQGNSA. This CDR3 is built from 15 residues. V was clipped by 4 bases and J by 6 bases; unmatched bases: 3. The CDR3 is CASSWGLAGGGEQYF. The CDR3 bases are TGTGCCAGCAGCTGGGGACTAGCGGGAGGGGGCGAGCAGTACTTC.

The J gene is TRBJ2-7, the V gene TRBV7-2; D remains unclear. Germline V gene data show CDR1 as SGHTA and CDR2 as FQGNSA. This CDR3 comprises 13 residues. Between the trimmed V and J ends, which lost 5 bases and 0 bases, there was a span of 8 bases. CDR3: CASSRTLSYEQYF. The CDR3 DNA follows: TGTGCCAGCAGCAGGACCCTCTCCTACGAGCAGTACTTC.